This T cell receptor (beta chain) was obtained from a study of blood T cell repertoires in COVID-19. The CDR3 is 15 residues long. Germline V lookup: CDR1 SGHVS, CDR2 FQNEAQ. Trimming pared 3 bases from V and 6 bases from J, leaving 15 bases between. Cohort assignment relied on participant-reported clinical history. As originally analysed: Amplified reference gene primers provided the basis for estimating nucleated cell counts. TCRdb keeps only in-frame clones here, not all; method: immunoSEQ multiplex PCR. That table furnishes V, J and clone size, whereas the DNA furnished D and trimming. This sample yields hundreds of thousands of clones, of which around 85% are seen a single time; 3.5% to 4% belongs to the top ten.

The V and J genes are TRBV7-8 and TRBJ2-1; D ambiguous. The sample was PBMCs or T cells enriched from blood (not recorded which). The clonotype comes from a woman aged 35 to 49 with acute COVID-19. In nucleotides, the CDR3 is TGTGCCAGCAGCTTCCGGAGCCTAAGCTCCAATGAGCAGTTCTTC. This translates into CASSFRSLSSNEQFF.